Shown below are 30 T cell receptor beta chains from a single sample sequenced in a study of Graves' ophthalmopathy and Graves' hyperthyroidism. CDR3 regions of TCR beta were amplified from RNA transcripts. First-round RT-PCR used HTBI primers; second-round multiplex PCR followed. TCRdb reprocessed the multiplex PCR reads via MiXCR and lists one record per CDR3 protein. The data hold 350,000 to 400,000 distinct CDR3 sequences, with around 18% observed a single time. The specimen sequenced was peripheral blood. The receptors here all came from a woman in her late teens or twenties with Graves' ophthalmopathy.

This clonotype was observed at least ten times. The chain carries TRBV4-1 and TRBJ1-2; maybe TRBD1 (6 bases). This CDR3 region has 13 residues. Trimming took off 3 bases at V and 3 bases at J, with 8 bases between the two ends. Germline V lookup: CDR1 MGHRA, CDR2 YSYEKL. DNA for the CDR3: TGCGCCAGCAGCCAGCAGGGGTACTATGGCTACACCTTC. Translating gives CASSQQGYYGYTF.

This chain links TRBV6-2 or TRBV6-3 with TRBJ2-7, with 7 bases fitting TRBD1. The CDR3 is 16 amino acids. Germline-derived CDR1 and CDR2 are MNHEY and SVGEGT. Trimming removed 4 bases from V and 2 bases from J; junction bases left unmatched: 11. The CDR3 spells CASSSDQDREPYEQYF. CDR3 nucleotides: TGTGCCAGCAGTTCAGATCAAGACAGGGAGCCCTACGAGCAGTACTTC.

This clonotype was recorded many times. This rearrangement joins TRBV5-5 to TRBJ2-7, with TRBD2 matching 7 bases. Germline lookup yields CDR1 SGHKS and CDR2 YYEKEE (reference sequence). CDR3 length: 15 amino acids. With 5 bases clipped from V and 5 bases from J, the junction kept 13 bases outside the gene matches. The CDR3 protein is CASSTGGGEVHEQYF. The CDR3 bases are TGTGCCAGCAGTACGGGGGGAGGGGAAGTCCACGAGCAGTACTTC.

This clonotype was seen ten or more times. The CDR3 DNA reads TGTGCCAGCAGTTTTAGTCTCATTGGAAACACCATATATTTT. Amino acids: CASSFSLIGNTIYF. The genes are TRBV28 and TRBJ1-3; D call uncertain. Trimming took 3 bases from V and 3 from J, leaving 9 bases between them. Per the germline V gene, CDR1 is MDHEN and CDR2 is SYDVKM. The CDR3 has 14 residues.

This clonotype was seen repeatedly, ten times or more. This chain links TRBV11-2 with TRBJ2-5, with a tentative D call TRBD2 (6 bases). Trimming removed 1 base at V and 2 bases at J, with 11 bases between. The length of the CDR3 is 15 residues. The germline V gene encodes CDR1 SGHAT and CDR2 FQNNGV. The CDR3 protein is CASSLGGVRQETQYF. In DNA form, the CDR3 reads TGTGCCAGCAGCTTAGGGGGGGTGCGACAAGAGACCCAGTACTTC.

This clonotype has a count of ten or more. The CDR3 is CASSPRTGGSYEQYF. CDR3 bases: TGTGCCAGCAGCCCCCGGACGGGGGGCTCCTACGAGCAGTACTTC. This rearrangement joins TRBV7-2 to TRBJ2-7; TRBD2 matches at 7 bases. The germline CDR1 and CDR2 sequences are SGHTA and FQGNSA. The V and J ends lost 5 bases and 0 bases, in that order; junction bases with no gene match: 7. The CDR3 covers 15 residues.

This clonotype was detected ten times or more. The chain has TRBV2 and TRBJ2-3; possible D gene TRBD2, 6 bases. CDR1 SNHLY and CDR2 FYNNEI come from the germline V gene. This CDR3 has 13 amino acids. The germline V and J ends were trimmed by 7 bases and 2 bases, with 10 bases remaining between them. CDR3 sequence reads: CASTWDSTDTQYF. CDR3 coding DNA: TGTGCCAGCACATGGGACTCCACAGATACGCAGTATTTT. Based on the CDR3 plus reference TRBV2 and TRBJ2-3, the full variable domain is EPEVTQTPSHQVTQMGQEVILRCVPISNHLYFYWYRQILGQKVEFLVSFYNNEISEKSEIFDDQFSVERPDGSNFTLKIRSTKLEDSAMYFCASTWDSTDTQYFGPGTRLTVL.

This clonotype occurred many times. This sequence joins TRBV12-3 or TRBV12-4 and TRBJ1-1; D remains ambiguous. V was trimmed by 7 bases and J by 4 bases, leaving 13 bases between them. This CDR3 is 13 amino acids long. CDR3 residues: CASIRHPTTEAFF. DNA for the CDR3: TGTGCCAGCATTAGGCACCCGACCACTGAAGCTTTCTTT.

This clonotype was counted ten times or more. The limits of the CDR3 on the DNA are not certain, so only TCRdb's listed CDR3 is given. V is TRBV29-1 and J is TRBJ1-2. CDR1 and CDR2 (germline): SQVTM, ANQGSEA. The CDR3 spans 14 amino acids, including both terminal residues. This CDR3 is CSALVPPGDYGCTF.

This clonotype was recorded at least ten times. V usage is TRBV5-4 and J usage is TRBJ2-2, with D maybe TRBD1 (5 bases). The CDR3 extends over 15 amino acids. V was shortened by 4 bases and J by 4 bases, with 14 bases between the two germline ends. Germline CDR1 reads SGHNT; CDR2 reads YYREEE (reference sequence). The CDR3 DNA sequence: TGTGCCAGCAGCCCTTTTCAGGGCTCCACCGGGGAGCTGTTTTTT. It yields the protein CASSPFQGSTGELFF.

In this sample, this clonotype turned up many times. The genes are TRBV4-2 and TRBJ1-5; possible D gene TRBD1, 6 bases. Germline CDR1 reads LGHNA; CDR2 reads YNFKEQ. The length of the CDR3 is 16 residues. V was cut by 0 bases and J by 7 bases, with 16 bases left in between. CDR3 sequence: CASSQEGGNPYQPQHF. The DNA for the CDR3 is TGTGCCAGCAGCCAAGAAGGGGGGAATCCATACCAGCCCCAGCATTTT.

There are many counts of this clonotype. The chain combines TRBV28 with TRBJ1-3, with D tentatively TRBD1 (5 bases). V lost 4 bases and J lost 8, with 12 bases in between. The CDR3 spans 13 residues. CDR1 MDHEN and CDR2 SYDVKM come from the germline V gene. CDR3 protein: CASSCPGWDTIYF. CDR3 bases: TGTGCCAGCAGTTGTCCAGGGTGGGACACCATATATTTT.

V is TRBV7-8 and J is TRBJ2-6, with a tentative D call TRBD2 (6 bases). In germline, CDR1 is SGHVS, CDR2 FQNEAQ. Trimming cost V 4 bases and J 4 bases, with 14 bases left between them. This CDR3 has 16 amino acids. The CDR3 bases are TGTGCCAGCAGCTCAACGGCACGGGGGGGGGCCAACGTCCTGACTTTC. It is translated as CASSSTARGGANVLTF. Looking up the rest from reference TRBV7-8 and TRBJ2-6 gives the full variable domain: GAGVSQSPRYKVAKRGQDVALRCDPISGHVSLFWYQQALGQGPEFLTYFQNEAQLDKSGLPSDRFFAERPEGSVSTLKIQRTQQEDSAVYLCASSSTARGGANVLTFGAGSRLTVL.

This clonotype showed up many times. The gene calls are TRBV28 and TRBJ2-3; D unresolved. The CDR3 length is 11 residues. CDR1 is MDHEN and CDR2 is SYDVKM in the germline V gene. V was trimmed by 7 bases and J by 7 bases, leaving 9 bases between them. The CDR3 here is CASNIGHTQYF. The CDR3, as DNA: TGTGCCAGCAATATCGGACATACGCAGTATTTT.

The sample holds many counts of this clonotype. This CDR3 reads CASTYGGQGYEQYF. In DNA form, the CDR3 reads TGTGCCAGCACTTATGGGGGACAAGGCTACGAGCAGTACTTC. The V and J genes are TRBV6-2 or TRBV6-3 and TRBJ2-7; tentative D call: TRBD1 (6 bases). The CDR3 has 14 residues. The germline V gene encodes CDR1 MNHEY and CDR2 SVGEGT. V was shortened by 7 bases and J by 3 bases, with 16 bases between the two germline ends.

This clonotype has at least ten counts. This rearrangement joins TRBV6-2 or TRBV6-3 to TRBJ2-7; TRBD2 matches at 10 bases. V gave up 0 bases and J gave up 5 bases; unmatched junction bases: 1. CDR3 size: 14 residues. CDR1 MNHEY and CDR2 SVGEGT come from the germline V gene. The CDR3 loop reads CASSYSGLAHEQYF. Here the CDR3 DNA reads TGTGCCAGCAGTTACTCGGGACTAGCGCACGAGCAGTACTTC.

The sample holds many counts of this clonotype. CDR3 nucleotides: TGTGCCAGTAGGTCAACAGGGACTGGAAACACCATATATTTT. It specifies CASRSTGTGNTIYF. The chain recombines TRBV19 with TRBJ1-3; a possible D gene is TRBD1 (6 bases). The V and J ends lost 6 bases and 2 bases respectively, with 11 bases between them. Germline V gene sequence: CDR1 LNHDA, CDR2 SQIVND (reference sequence). This CDR3 is built from 14 residues.

This clonotype was seen many times. V gene TRBV20-1 combines with J gene TRBJ2-7, with D hard to call. The CDR3 extends over 12 amino acids. Trimming pared 0 bases from V and 2 bases from J, leaving 5 bases between. Germline CDR1 and CDR2: DFQATT and SNEGSKA (reference sequence). This chain's CDR3 is CSARDGPYEQYF. CDR3 DNA sequence: TGCAGTGCTAGAGATGGCCCCTACGAGCAGTACTTC.

This clonotype was recorded many times. The chain is built from TRBV9 and TRBJ1-1, with D perhaps TRBD1 (5 bases). The ends were cut back, 3 bases at V and 1 base at J, with 10 bases in the middle. The CDR3 has 14 residues. Looked up from germline, CDR1 is SGDLS and CDR2 is YYNGEE. DNA of the CDR3: TGTGCCAGCAGCGCCCGGGACGGGAACACTGAAGCTTTCTTT. Amino acids: CASSARDGNTEAFF.

This clonotype was recorded at least ten times. The V call is TRBV7-2, the J call TRBJ2-5; tentatively, D is TRBD1 or TRBD2 (7 bases each). CDR3 size: 16 residues. Trimming removed 2 bases from V and 6 bases from J, with 19 bases in between. CDR1 and CDR2 (germline): SGHTA, FQGNSA. As DNA, the CDR3 is TGTGCCAGCAGCTTAAGGGGAAGCGGGACAGAGAAGACCCAGTACTTC. Its protein product is CASSLRGSGTEKTQYF.

Many counts were recorded for this clonotype. The rearrangement links TRBV6-2 or TRBV6-3 to TRBJ2-7; tentatively, D is TRBD1 (7 bases). Germline V CDR1 and CDR2: MNHEY, SVGEGT. Trimming pared 6 bases from V and 3 bases from J, leaving 15 bases between. The CDR3 spans 14 residues. The CDR3 spells CASRAAGQSYEQYF. CDR3 DNA: TGTGCCAGCAGGGCCGCGGGACAGAGCTACGAGCAGTACTTC.

This clonotype was recorded at least ten times. The chain combines TRBV7-2 with TRBJ1-5; 8 positions match TRBD1. The CDR3 totals 14 residues. CDR1 SGHTA and CDR2 FQGNSA come from the germline V gene. The V segment lost 6 bases and the J segment 2 bases; nucleotides outside the gene matches: 3. CDR3 protein: CASSQTGGNQPQHF. For the CDR3, the DNA is TGTGCCAGCAGTCAGACAGGGGGCAATCAGCCCCAGCATTTT.

This clonotype was counted many times. The chain has TRBV10-1 and TRBJ1-1; D is uncertain. Trimming removed 2 bases from V and 4 bases from J, with 8 bases in between. Germline-derived CDR1 and CDR2 are WNHNN and SYGVQD (reference sequence). The CDR3 extends over 13 amino acids. The CDR3 region has the DNA TGCGCCAGCAGTGAGGGGCCGGGCACTGAAGCTTTCTTT. This translates into CASSEGPGTEAFF.

The chain couples TRBV19 to TRBJ2-2, with D unclear. The V gene's germline CDR1 is LNHDA and CDR2 SQIVND (reference sequence). Trimming took off 3 bases at V and 6 bases at J, with 8 bases between the two ends. CDR3 length: 13 amino acids. CDR3 sequence reads: CASSISSAGELFF. As DNA, the CDR3 is TGTGCCAGTAGTATTTCGTCCGCCGGGGAGCTGTTTTTT.

This clonotype was seen at least ten times. CDR3 DNA sequence: TGTGCCAGCAGCCAGGGCGTCGCTGAAGCTTTCTTT. It is translated as CASSQGVAEAFF. V is TRBV6-5 and J is TRBJ1-1; tentatively, D is TRBD1 (5 bases). There are 12 residues in the CDR3. Germline assignment: CDR1 MNHEY and CDR2 SVGAGI. The ends were cut back, 6 bases at V and 6 bases at J, with 11 bases in the middle.

This clonotype was counted ten times or more. This chain joins TRBV4-2 and TRBJ2-7; D may correspond to TRBD1 or TRBD2 (5 bases each). This CDR3 comprises 15 residues. Between the trimmed V and J ends, which lost 4 bases and 0 bases, there was a span of 13 bases. CDR1 and CDR2 from the germline V gene are LGHNA and YNFKEQ. Here the CDR3 DNA reads TGTGCCAGCAGCCGGAACCGGGACGGCTCCTACGAGCAGTACTTC. It yields the protein CASSRNRDGSYEQYF.

The CDR3 is CASRPQGSRAEAFF. For the CDR3, the DNA is TGTGCCAGCAGACCACAGGGCTCTCGGGCTGAAGCTTTCTTT. The chain uses TRBV6-2 or TRBV6-3 and TRBJ1-1, with D possibly being TRBD1 (6 bases). Per the germline V gene, CDR1 is MNHEY and CDR2 is SVGEGT. The germline V and J ends were trimmed by 6 bases and 6 bases, with 17 bases remaining between them. The CDR3 sequence is 14 residues long.

The table lists this clonotype with many counts. The CDR3 reads CASSTRLAGSDEQYF. The CDR3, as DNA: TGTGCCAGCAGTACTCGACTAGCGGGTTCCGACGAGCAGTACTTC. The chain carries TRBV27 and TRBJ2-7; 10 nucleotides match TRBD2. CDR1 and CDR2 (germline): MNHEY, SMNVEV (reference sequence). CDR3 length equals 15 residues. Trimming took 5 bases from V and 5 from J; bases not matched to a gene: 9.

This clonotype was recorded many times. V gene TRBV11-2 combines with J gene TRBJ2-6; 7 nucleotides match TRBD1. CDR3 length: 16 residues. J lost 0 bases, V lost 7 bases, and 6 bases had no gene match. The germline gives CDR1 SGHAT, CDR2 FQNNGV. As DNA, the CDR3 is TGTGCCAGCACTCGATCAGGGGGCTCTGGGGCCAACGTCCTGACTTTC. Translation: CASTRSGGSGANVLTF.

This clonotype was observed at least ten times. The rearrangement links TRBV28 to TRBJ2-6, with TRBD1 as a possible D gene (6 bases). CDR1 is MDHEN, CDR2 SYDVKM, per germline. The CDR3 consists of 14 residues. V gave up 8 bases and J gave up 2 bases, with 10 bases separating them. The CDR3 DNA follows: TGTGCCAGCGGTAGACAGGCTGGGGCCAACGTCCTGACTTTC. Encoded protein: CASGRQAGANVLTF.